This T cell receptor (beta chain) is drawn from a study of T cell repertoires in ileal Crohn's disease. Study-wide background: Postoperative therapy was given to about half: around eleven thiopurines, about 20 anti-TNF agents.

V was trimmed by 1 base and J by 8 bases, leaving 16 bases between them. Germline-derived CDR1 and CDR2 are SGHRS and YFSETQ. This CDR3 is 16 amino acids long. On this clone itself: Its antigen is unidentified.

The time point: neoterminal ileum biopsy at postoperative endoscopy, about 6 months after surgery. Study-wide results and caveats: High-frequency clones were more common in sorted CD8 than CD4 cells.

Assay: immunoSEQ multiplex PCR; the TCRdb copy retains only in-frame clones and omits some. This table holds about 2,400 clones, 80% to 90% found once. The source material was ileal tissue. This receptor was taken from an adult with Crohn's disease. The rearrangement joins TRBV5-1 to TRBJ1-6; no firm D call. CDR3 sequence reads: CASSLTPGSRDSPLHF. The CDR3 coding sequence is TGCGCCAGCAGCTTGACCCCCGGGTCGAGGGATTCACCCCTCCACTTT. The full variable domain, in which reference TRBV5-1 and TRBJ1-6 provide the parts outside the CDR3, is KAGVTQTPRYLIKTRGQQVTLSCSPISGHRSVSWYQQTPGQGLQFLFEYFSETQRNKGNFPGRFSGRQFSNSRSEMNVSTLELGDSALYLCASSLTPGSRDSPLHFGNGTRLTVT.